The next 24 T cell receptor beta chains were all read from a single sample in a study of cytomegalovirus exposure and HLA in healthy donors. Some clones are missing from TCRdb's copy, which holds only in-frame ones; the method was immunoSEQ multiplex PCR. This sample has more than 95,000 clones, with roughly nine tenths found just once. The sequencing input was PBMCs. These receptors came from a woman younger than 30 in good health and CMV-seronegative.

V gene TRBV25-1 combines with J gene TRBJ1-1; D perhaps matches TRBD1 (5 bases). The CDR3 runs 14 residues. CDR1 is MGHDK and CDR2 is SYGVNS in the germline V gene. V was clipped by 2 bases and J by 2 bases, with 9 bases between them. The CDR3 coding sequence is TGTGCCAGCAGTGAACGATGGGGCAACACTGAAGCTTTCTTT. The encoded protein is CASSERWGNTEAFF.

The chain links TRBV5-1 to TRBJ2-6; 8 nucleotides align to TRBD2. V lost 4 bases and J lost 0; bases outside the gene matches: 3. CDR1 and CDR2 from the germline V gene are SGHRS and YFSETQ. The CDR3 sequence is 16 residues long. CDR3 coding DNA: TGCGCCAGCAGCCCCGGGACTAGCTCTGGGGCCAACGTCCTGACTTTC. It yields the protein CASSPGTSSGANVLTF.

This chain uses TRBV28 with TRBJ2-2; D perhaps matches TRBD1 (5 bases). V was trimmed by 4 bases and J by 3 bases, leaving 15 bases between them. This CDR3 spans 16 amino acids. Germline V gene lookup returns CDR1 MDHEN and CDR2 SYDVKM. CDR3: CASSSLDTVDTGELFF. DNA of the CDR3: TGTGCCAGCAGTTCCCTGGACACAGTTGACACCGGGGAGCTGTTTTTT.

This chain connects TRBV5-1 to TRBJ2-5; 14 bases agree with TRBD2. V was pared by 4 bases and J by 4 bases, with 6 bases of the junction left unmatched. The CDR3 extends over 16 amino acids. Germline lookup yields CDR1 SGHRS and CDR2 YFSETQ. The CDR3 nucleotides read TGCGCCAGCAGCCCGGGACTAGCGGGAGTCGGAGAGACCCAGTACTTC. As protein: CASSPGLAGVGETQYF.

V gene TRBV5-1 combines with J gene TRBJ1-4; no reliable D call. The CDR3 length is 15 residues. Deletions cut 0 bases from V and 0 bases from J, with 6 bases between. Germline-derived CDR1 and CDR2 are SGHRS and YFSETQ. In DNA, the CDR3 is TGCGCCAGCAGCTTGGCCGGGGCAACTAATGAAAAACTGTTTTTT. Translation gives CASSLAGATNEKLFF.

This clone was observed a few times. This sequence joins TRBV7-2 and TRBJ1-2; tentative D call: TRBD1 (6 bases). The CDR3 sequence is 14 residues long. V lost 4 bases, J lost 8 bases, and 17 bases lay in between. Looked up from germline, CDR1 is SGHTA and CDR2 is FQGNSA. CDR3 coding DNA: TGTGCCAGCAGCTCCTGGGGGGGCAGTTCAGGCTACACCTTC. Its translation: CASSSWGGSSGYTF.

The V call is TRBV28, the J call TRBJ2-7; no firm D call. The V gene lost 11 bases and the J gene lost 2 bases, with 13 bases spanning the gap. The CDR3 consists of 12 residues. Per germline, CDR1 MDHEN and CDR2 SYDVKM. In nucleotides, the CDR3 is TGTGCCTCATCAGGCAGTACCTACGAGCAGTACTTC. Encoded protein: CASSGSTYEQYF.

DNA for the CDR3: TGTGCCAGCAGGGGGACTGGGGGGATTTATGAGCAGTACTTC. It translates to CASRGTGGIYEQYF. The rearrangement joins TRBV28 to TRBJ2-7; TRBD2 is a possible D gene (6 bases). The ends were cut back, 6 bases at V and 7 bases at J, with 19 bases in the middle. This CDR3 is 14 amino acids long. In germline, CDR1 is MDHEN, CDR2 SYDVKM.

The rearrangement uses TRBV18 and TRBJ2-1; 13 bases are shared with TRBD2. Per the germline V gene, CDR1 is KGHSH and CDR2 is LQKENI. After removal of 0 bases from V and 3 bases from J, the junction contained 5 bases not matched to a gene. The CDR3 sequence is 18 residues long. This chain's CDR3 is CASSPPGLAGKDYNEQFF. In nucleotides, the CDR3 is TGTGCCAGCTCACCACCGGGACTAGCGGGAAAAGACTACAATGAGCAGTTCTTC.

The chain uses TRBV2 and TRBJ1-1; D is unclear. Trimming removed 9 bases from V and 2 bases from J, with 22 bases in between. The CDR3 consists of 16 residues. Germline CDR1 and CDR2: SNHLY and FYNNEI. The CDR3 coding sequence is TGTGCCAGGAAGGATCCCCCAGGCTGGGCTAACACTGAAGCTTTCTTT. This sequence encodes CARKDPPGWANTEAFF.

V usage is TRBV7-9 and J usage is TRBJ1-1; D may be TRBD1 (5 bases). V was clipped by 6 bases and J by 1 base, with 12 bases between them. The germline V gene encodes CDR1 SEHNR and CDR2 FQNEAQ (reference sequence). This CDR3 is built from 14 residues. CDR3 bases: TGTGCCAGCAGGCGACGGGGGGAGAACACTGAAGCTTTCTTT. Translated: CASRRRGENTEAFF. Full variable domain (remainder filled in from reference TRBV7-9 and TRBJ1-1): DTGVSQNPRHKITKRGQNVTFRCDPISEHNRLYWYRQTLGQGPEFLTYFQNEAQLEKSRLLSDRFSAERPKGSFSTLEIQRTEQGDSAMYLCASRRRGENTEAFFGQGTRLTVV.

This clone has a handful of counts. The CDR3 DNA follows: TGCGCCAGCAGCTTCGGGACCTACGAGCAGTACTTC. Amino acids: CASSFGTYEQYF. V gene TRBV5-1 combines with J gene TRBJ2-7; D may be TRBD2 (5 bases). Between the trimmed V and J ends, which lost 2 bases and 2 bases, there was a span of 5 bases. Per the germline V gene, CDR1 is SGHRS and CDR2 is YFSETQ. The CDR3 consists of 12 residues.

The chain is built from TRBV7-9 and TRBJ1-2, with 11 bases lining up with TRBD1. The trim removed 5 bases at V and 8 bases at J, leaving 13 bases unmatched. Germline CDR1 SEHNR, CDR2 FQNEAQ (reference sequence). This CDR3 is 16 amino acids long. This CDR3 reads CASSVGQGAGAGGYTF. CDR3 nucleotide sequence: TGTGCCAGCAGCGTCGGACAGGGGGCTGGAGCGGGAGGCTACACCTTC.

In this sample, this clone turned up a few times. The chain links TRBV9 to TRBJ1-5; tentatively, D is TRBD1 (6 bases). Per the germline V gene, CDR1 is SGDLS and CDR2 is YYNGEE. The CDR3 has 17 amino acids. V was shortened by 5 bases and J by 1 base, with 19 bases between the two germline ends. CDR3 in amino acids: CASSEAGAGSSNQPQHF. CDR3 nucleotides: TGTGCCAGCAGTGAAGCGGGGGCAGGGAGCAGCAATCAGCCCCAGCATTTT.

The gene calls are TRBV25-1 and TRBJ1-5; no firm D call. The CDR3 extends over 13 amino acids. V was shortened by 6 bases and J by 7 bases, with 13 bases between the two germline ends. Germline values: CDR1 MGHDK, CDR2 SYGVNS. As DNA, the CDR3 is TGTGCCAGCAGCCCAACAGTGGTACAGCCCCAGCATTTT. Amino acids: CASSPTVVQPQHF.

The V gene is TRBV7-9, the J gene TRBJ1-2; the match to TRBD1 covers 10 bases. CDR3 length: 17 residues. Trimming cost V 5 bases and J 1 base; bases outside gene matches: 10. Germline V gene data show CDR1 as SEHNR and CDR2 as FQNEAQ (reference sequence). CDR3 region: CASSGRNGTGVNYGYTF. The CDR3 nucleotides are TGTGCCAGCAGCGGTAGGAATGGGACAGGGGTTAACTATGGCTACACCTTC.

Points on this clone: Other DNA sequences in the same sample also yield this CDR3. The chain recombines TRBV7-9 with TRBJ2-7; 9 positions match TRBD1. The CDR3 totals 14 residues. Looked up from germline, CDR1 is SEHNR and CDR2 is FQNEAQ (reference sequence). V shed 3 bases and J 5 bases; nucleotides not matched to a gene: 5. CDR3 sequence reads: CASSFGQGIDEQYF. CDR3 coding DNA: TGTGCCAGCAGCTTTGGACAGGGGATCGACGAGCAGTACTTC.

This chain links TRBV5-6 with TRBJ2-7; possible D gene TRBD1, 7 bases. The CDR3 contains 13 residues. With 3 bases removed from V and 6 bases from J, the gap between germline ends came to 13 bases. Per germline, CDR1 SGHDT and CDR2 YYEEEE. CDR3 in DNA: TGTGCCAGCAGCTGGGGGACAGCGGGCGAGCAGTACTTC. Amino acids: CASSWGTAGEQYF.

The CDR3 protein is CASSFATGDYYGYTF. CDR3 in DNA: TGTGCCAGCAGCTTTGCGACAGGGGACTACTATGGCTACACCTTC. V is TRBV7-8 and J is TRBJ1-2; TRBD1 agrees at 8 bases. This CDR3 contains 15 residues. V lost 3 bases and J lost 3; bases outside the gene matches: 6. CDR1 is SGHVS, CDR2 FQNEAQ, per germline.

The chain links TRBV10-2 to TRBJ1-3; perhaps TRBD1 as D (6 bases). CDR1 is WSHSY and CDR2 is SAAADI in the germline V gene. The CDR3 loop spans 13 amino acids. V gave up 6 bases and J gave up 1 base, with 7 bases separating them. Here the CDR3 reads CASRTGSGNTIYF. In DNA, the CDR3 is TGCGCCAGCAGGACAGGTTCTGGAAACACCATATATTTT.

The count of this clone is one. The gene calls are TRBV21-1 and TRBJ2-1; the DNA was not used to check the table's D call, TRBD1. TRBV21-1 is a recognized pseudogene. The CDR3 runs to 15 residues. The CDR3 reads CASSAPGTGRNEQFF. CDR3 sequence (DNA): TGTGCCAGCAGCGCCCCCGGGACAGGGAGGAATGAGCAGTTCTTC.

The table lists this clone with a few counts. The chain joins TRBV11-3 to TRBJ1-1; the D gene is possibly TRBD1 (6 bases). Germline CDR1 and CDR2: SGHNT and YENEEA. CDR3 length: 15 amino acids. Trimming removed 0 bases at V and 2 bases at J, with 10 bases between. CDR3 bases: TGTGCCAGCAGCTTAGATCCAGGGACAAACACTGAAGCTTTCTTT. Its protein product is CASSLDPGTNTEAFF. The whole variable domain, remainder taken from reference TRBV11-3 and TRBJ1-1, is EAGVVQSPRYKIIEKKQPVAFWCNPISGHNTLYWYLQNLGQGPELLIRYENEEAVDDSQLPKDRFSAERLKGVDSTLKIQPAELGDSAVYLCASSLDPGTNTEAFFGQGTRLTVV.

This CDR3 reads CASSRGGFREQYF. CDR3 DNA: TGTGCCAGCTCCCGGGGAGGATTTAGGGAGCAGTACTTC. This chain joins TRBV18 and TRBJ2-7, with a weak D call TRBD2 (6 bases). Germline V gene lookup returns CDR1 KGHSH and CDR2 LQKENI. V lost 6 bases, J lost 7 bases, and 16 bases lay in between. The CDR3 has 13 amino acids.

The chain uses TRBV6-1 and TRBJ2-2; 7 positions match TRBD2. V lost 6 bases to trimming and J lost 0 bases; unmatched junction nucleotides: 4. Germline V lookup: CDR1 MNHNS, CDR2 SASEGT. The length of the CDR3 is 15 residues. CDR3 nucleotides: TGTGCCAGCAGGGGGGAGGGGACGAACACCGGGGAGCTGTTTTTT. It specifies CASRGEGTNTGELFF.